This entry lists 6 T cell receptor beta chains sequenced from one sample in a study of response to subunit inactivated influenza vaccine. One entry per CDR3 protein, called by TCRdb with MiXCR from the RT-PCR reads. The table shows 590,000 or so distinct CDR3 sequences, with roughly 15% occurring only once. The input for sequencing was PBMCs from blood, taken roughly 2 weeks before vaccination. The source is a man aged 45-60 years who received an inactivated influenza vaccine.

This clonotype occurred many times. The chain uses TRBV27 and TRBJ2-7, with 9 bases identical to TRBD2. The J segment lost 6 bases and the V segment lost 7 bases, leaving 10 bases of the junction unmatched. The germline V gene has CDR1 MNHEY and CDR2 SMNVEV (reference sequence). The CDR3 runs to 14 residues. In DNA, the CDR3 is TGTGCCAGCAAATATCTTAGCGGGAGTATCGAGCAGTACTTC. Protein sequence: CASKYLSGSIEQYF.

A few counts support this clonotype. This chain joins TRBV20-1 and TRBJ2-1; 9 nucleotides match TRBD2. The J segment lost 1 base and the V segment lost 6 bases, leaving 10 bases of the junction unmatched. CDR3 size: 16 residues. The germline V gene encodes CDR1 DFQATT and CDR2 SNEGSKA (reference sequence). The CDR3 DNA is TGCAGTGCGAAGAACCGGCTAGCGGGGTCCTACAATGAGCAGTTCTTC. This encodes CSAKNRLAGSYNEQFF.

Ten or more counts support this clonotype. The chain carries TRBV6-5 and TRBJ2-7; a weak D match, TRBD2 (6 bases). The CDR3 extends over 12 amino acids. Trimming took 5 bases from V and 2 from J, leaving 7 bases between them. Per germline, CDR1 MNHEY and CDR2 SVGAGI. This CDR3 reads CASSGGAYEQYF. For the CDR3, the DNA is TGTGCCAGCAGTGGCGGGGCCTACGAGCAGTACTTC.

The chain joins TRBV12-3 or TRBV12-4 to TRBJ2-5, with 13 bases that match TRBD2. V lost 6 bases and J lost 5; bases outside the gene matches: 6. The CDR3 consists of 15 residues. CDR3 sequence reads: CASRRTSGGTETQYF. For the CDR3, the DNA is TGTGCCAGCAGACGGACTAGCGGGGGTACCGAGACCCAGTACTTC.

The chain has TRBV20-1 and TRBJ2-1; perhaps TRBD2 as D (6 bases). CDR1 and CDR2 from the germline V gene are DFQATT and SNEGSKA (reference sequence). Between the trimmed V and J ends, which lost 1 base and 6 bases, there was a span of 13 bases. This CDR3 has 14 amino acids. The CDR3 loop reads CSARVSWRGNEQFF. CDR3 nucleotide sequence: TGCAGTGCTAGAGTTTCCTGGAGGGGCAATGAGCAGTTCTTC.

The chain links TRBV20-1 to TRBJ1-2; D gene unclear. V was trimmed by 1 base and J by 4 bases, leaving 13 bases between them. CDR1 DFQATT and CDR2 SNEGSKA come from the germline V gene (reference sequence). CDR3 length: 14 amino acids. CDR3: CSARAPSWPYGYTF. In DNA form, the CDR3 reads TGCAGTGCTAGAGCCCCGTCCTGGCCCTATGGCTACACCTTC.